The 14 T cell receptor beta chains listed next were all sequenced from one sample in a study of CD8+ T cells in alopecia areata (dated 2018 in TCRdb). The time point label on this specimen signifies: around 4 weeks on oral tofacitinib. The treatment or condition label corresponds to: oral pan-JAK inhibitor, 5-10 mg twice daily. Receptor amplification or capture employed the immunoSEQ multiplex PCR assay. To provide template for TCR sequencing, every sample had RNA extracted and reverse transcribed into cDNA. TCRdb retrieved this table from immuneACCESS and kept in-frame rearrangements only. Not all clones are present; in checked studies, unresolved V genes account for under half, and no reason is known for the remainder. The sample table lists 100,000 to 150,000 clones, 58% of them with a count of one. The top ten constitute more than 25% of the sample. The sample consisted of CD8+ T cells sorted from blood, taken at week 4, from a patient treated with tofacitinib. The receptor source for this set is a human donor with alopecia areata.

This clone appeared a few times. The chain has TRBV28 and TRBJ1-2, with D possibly being TRBD1 (5 bases). The germline CDR1 and CDR2 sequences are MDHEN and SYDVKM. The CDR3 runs 13 residues. V dropped 3 bases and J dropped 7 bases, with 12 bases sitting between them. The CDR3 DNA follows: TGTGCCAGCAGTTTGGGGACGGCTTTTGGCTACACCTTC. As protein: CASSLGTAFGYTF.

CDR3 in DNA: TGTGCCAGCAGTTACATTGGCAGGGACCAAGCTTTCTTT. Protein product: CASSYIGRDQAFF. V gene TRBV6-6 combines with J gene TRBJ1-1, with D perhaps matching TRBD1 (5 bases). V shed 2 bases and J shed 9 bases, with 13 bases lying between them. The germline CDR1 and CDR2 sequences are MNHNY and SVGAGI (reference sequence). The CDR3 has 13 residues.

This clone showed up just once. The chain links TRBV29-1 to TRBJ1-2; 7 bases are a match to TRBD1. Looked up from germline, CDR1 is SQVTM and CDR2 is ANQGSEA. This CDR3 has 15 amino acids. Trimming took 3 bases from V and 0 from J; bases not matched to a gene: 7. For the CDR3, the DNA is TGCAGCGTTGAGGCCAGGGGGGATCCTAACTATGGCTACACCTTC. Residues: CSVEARGDPNYGYTF. The complete variable domain, with remaining parts taken from reference TRBV29-1 and TRBJ1-2, reads SAVISQKPSRDICQRGTSLTIQCQVDSQVTMMFWYRQQPGQSLTLIATANQGSEATYESGFVIDKFPISRPNLTFSTLTVSNMSPEDSSIYLCSVEARGDPNYGYTFGSGTRLTVV.

This clone showed up just a few times. The CDR3 is CAWSDDRTISYEQYF. The CDR3 coding sequence is TGTGCCTGGAGTGACGACAGGACAATATCCTACGAGCAGTACTTC. The V call is TRBV30, the J call TRBJ2-7; possibly TRBD1 for D (6 bases). CDR1 is GTSNPN, CDR2 SVGIG, per germline (reference sequence). Between the trimmed V and J ends, which lost 1 base and 1 base, there was a span of 14 bases. This CDR3 contains 15 residues.

This clone showed up just a few times. The chain has TRBV14 and TRBJ2-7; D unclear. The V end lost 0 bases, the J end lost 5 bases, and 17 bases lay between the germline ends. The CDR3 totals 16 residues. Germline loops: CDR1 SGHDN, CDR2 FVKESK. CDR3 protein: CASSQDLNTAYDEQYF. The CDR3 region has the DNA TGTGCCAGCAGCCAAGATCTCAACACAGCATATGACGAGCAGTACTTC. Looking up the rest from reference TRBV14 and TRBJ2-7 gives the full variable domain: EAGVTQFPSHSVIEKGQTVTLRCDPISGHDNLYWYRRVMGKEIKFLLHFVKESKQDESGMPNNRFLAERTGGTYSTLKVQPAELEDSGVYFCASSQDLNTAYDEQYFGPGTRLTVT.

This chain connects TRBV9 to TRBJ1-1, with TRBD1 identical over 12 bases. The CDR3 has 14 residues. Germline V gene lookup returns CDR1 SGDLS and CDR2 YYNGEE. V was clipped by 3 bases and J by 6 bases; unmatched bases: 3. CDR3 nucleotides: TGTGCCAGCAGCGAGGGGGACAGGGGGCCTGAAGCTTTCTTT. It translates to CASSEGDRGPEAFF.

The chain combines TRBV30 with TRBJ2-1; 9 positions agree with TRBD1. CDR3 length: 14 amino acids. Unmatched junction bases numbered 7, after V lost 2 bases and J lost 8 bases. The germline gives CDR1 GTSNPN, CDR2 SVGIG (reference sequence). This CDR3 reads CAWSPGTGLHEQFF. The CDR3 DNA reads TGTGCCTGGAGTCCCGGGACAGGGCTACATGAGCAGTTCTTC.

The chain carries TRBV30 and TRBJ2-1; weak D call: TRBD1 (5 bases). Per germline, CDR1 GTSNPN and CDR2 SVGIG (reference sequence). The CDR3 runs to 11 residues. Trimming took off 0 bases at V and 10 bases at J, with 7 bases between the two ends. The CDR3 region is CAWSVGVEQFF. Here the CDR3 DNA reads TGTGCCTGGAGTGTAGGGGTGGAGCAGTTCTTC.

The chain is built from TRBV30 and TRBJ2-6; the D gene could be TRBD1 or TRBD2 (5 bases each). The germline gives CDR1 GTSNPN, CDR2 SVGIG (reference sequence). This CDR3 is 14 amino acids long. V gave up 1 base and J gave up 3 bases, with 7 bases separating them. The CDR3 sequence: CAWSGGVGANVLTF. Here the CDR3 DNA reads TGTGCCTGGAGTGGAGGGGTTGGGGCCAACGTCCTGACTTTC.

This clone was seen a handful of times. The chain employs TRBV15 and TRBJ2-5; 9 positions match TRBD1. The trim removed 5 bases at V and 2 bases at J, leaving 3 bases unmatched. The CDR3 length is 14 residues. CDR1 and CDR2 from the germline V gene are LNHNV and YYDKDF (reference sequence). The DNA of the CDR3 is TGTGCCACCAGCGGGACAGGGTGGCAAGAGACCCAGTACTTC. Residues: CATSGTGWQETQYF.

The genes are TRBV29-1 and TRBJ2-5, with a tentative D call TRBD1 (6 bases). The CDR3 contains 16 residues. CDR1 and CDR2 (germline): SQVTM, ANQGSEA. The germline V and J ends were trimmed by 0 bases and 5 bases, with 19 bases remaining between them. The CDR3 bases are TGCAGCGTTGAAGAATCCCTGACAGGATCTCAGGAGACCCAGTACTTC. Protein: CSVEESLTGSQETQYF.

This clone was counted only a few times. The sample carries other DNA sequences with the same CDR3. The V and J genes are TRBV30 and TRBJ1-2; D gene ambiguous. This CDR3 region has 13 residues. Germline CDR1 and CDR2: GTSNPN and SVGIG (reference sequence). Trimming took 0 bases from V and 6 from J, leaving 11 bases between them. The CDR3 spells CAWSVGGGHGYTF. CDR3 DNA: TGTGCCTGGAGTGTAGGAGGAGGACATGGCTACACCTTC.

The chain combines TRBV29-1 with TRBJ2-2; no clear D gene. The germline CDR1 and CDR2 sequences are SQVTM and ANQGSEA. The ends were cut back, 3 bases at V and 3 bases at J, with 5 bases in the middle. This CDR3 is 12 amino acids long. The CDR3 bases are TGCAGCGTTGATGTAGACACCGGGGAGCTGTTTTTT. This gives the protein CSVDVDTGELFF.

The rearrangement joins TRBV29-1 to TRBJ1-1, with D hard to call. This CDR3 comprises 12 residues. The germline gives CDR1 SQVTM, CDR2 ANQGSEA. The V end was cut by 2 bases, the J end by 7 bases, with 11 bases between. The CDR3 loop is CSVESSPDEAFF. The CDR3 nucleotides are TGCAGCGTTGAATCAAGCCCTGATGAAGCTTTCTTT.